This TCR beta chain came from a study of blood T cell repertoires in COVID-19. For the study at large: PBMCs, B-cell-depleted T cells, or T cells provided the cDNA or gDNA that made up the material.

The germline CDR1 and CDR2 sequences are SNHLY and FYNNEI. The CDR3 has 13 residues. V shed 6 bases, J shed 9 bases, and the junction held 4 bases outside the gene matches. In the study's own analysis: Using reference gene primer amplification, nucleated cell counts were estimated. Sequencing used immunoSEQ multiplex PCR; TCRdb keeps in-frame clones, though not all of them. For V, J and clone size, that table is used; D and trimming come from the DNA. The data contain some 250,000 clones, approximately 80% of them singletons. The clonotype comes from a man aged 40-49 years who had recovered from COVID-19. The J gene is TRBJ2-3, the V gene TRBV2; TRBD1 matches at 12 bases. Sequencing used PBMCs or T cells enriched from blood (not recorded which). CDR3 coding DNA: TGTGCCAGCAGGGAGGGACAGGGGGCCACGCAGTATTTT. Protein: CASREGQGATQYF.